Below are 26 T cell receptor beta chains sequenced from a single sample in a study of CD8+ T cells in alopecia areata. The authors extracted RNA and reverse transcribed it into cDNA as the sequencing template. Libraries were prepared by immunoSEQ multiplex PCR; TCRdb keeps only in-frame clonotypes and omits some of them. This table holds approximately 150,000 clones, 40% to 65% found once. This sample comprised CD4+ T cells sorted from blood, obtained at week 0. Receptors were obtained from a human donor with alopecia areata.

The chain is built from TRBV9 and TRBJ2-7, with 9 bases lining up with TRBD2. V lost 4 bases, J lost 6 bases, and 11 bases stayed unmatched. The CDR3 extends over 15 amino acids. Germline CDR1 is SGDLS and CDR2 is YYNGEE. The CDR3 DNA is TGTGCCAGCAGCCCCCTGGCTAGCGGGAATACCGAGCAGTACTTC. Translation: CASSPLASGNTEQYF.

As for this clone: The germline gene is not matched at one end of the junction; a read error may be the cause. This chain connects TRBV7-2 to TRBJ1-2, with TRBD1 matching over 9 bases. The germline gives CDR1 SGHTA, CDR2 FQGNSA. The CDR3 consists of 15 residues. CDR3 bases: TGCGCCAGCAGCCAGGGGGACAGGGAGCTCTATGGCTACACCTTC. This sequence encodes CASSQGDRELYGYTF.

The J gene is TRBJ2-3, the V gene TRBV5-1, with 7 bases identical to TRBD2. The CDR3 covers 13 residues. CDR1 is SGHRS and CDR2 is YFSETQ in the germline V gene. V shed 4 bases and J 4 bases; nucleotides not matched to a gene: 3. CDR3 bases: TGCGCCAGCAGCGCGGGACTATCAGATACGCAGTATTTT. Its protein product is CASSAGLSDTQYF.

The chain recombines TRBV4-2 with TRBJ2-7, with 9 nucleotides matching TRBD1. Losses at the gene ends were 1 base for V and 5 bases for J; bases not matched to a gene: 6. Germline assignment: CDR1 LGHNA and CDR2 YNFKEQ. This CDR3 region has 15 residues. The CDR3 sequence: CASSQVTDRGHEQYF. DNA of the CDR3: TGTGCCAGCAGCCAAGTTACGGACAGGGGCCACGAGCAGTACTTC.

CDR3 sequence: CAGAYRGDTEAFF. Here the CDR3 DNA reads TGTGCCGGGGCCTACAGGGGGGACACTGAAGCTTTCTTT. The chain couples TRBV30 to TRBJ1-1; 8 bases line up with TRBD1. Trimming took 8 bases from V and 3 from J; bases not matched to a gene: 8. CDR3 size: 13 residues. Germline V gene sequence: CDR1 GTSNPN, CDR2 SVGIG (reference sequence).

As for this clone: Other DNA sequences in this sample translate to the same CDR3. V is TRBV29-1 and J is TRBJ1-5, with TRBD1 matching over 7 bases. CDR1 SQVTM and CDR2 ANQGSEA come from the germline V gene. The CDR3 spans 13 residues. With V trimmed by 6 bases and J by 2 bases, 4 bases remained unmatched. The chain's CDR3 is CSVADRGNQPQHF. Here the CDR3 DNA reads TGCAGCGTCGCCGACAGGGGCAATCAGCCCCAGCATTTT.

The chain joins TRBV30 to TRBJ2-5, with 8 bases aligning to TRBD1. This CDR3 has 12 residues. Germline assignment: CDR1 GTSNPN and CDR2 SVGIG (reference sequence). V was pared by 7 bases and J by 2 bases, with 3 bases of the junction left unmatched. CDR3 loop: CAYGTGQETQYF. The CDR3 DNA is TGTGCCTACGGGACAGGACAAGAGACCCAGTACTTC.

The V gene is TRBV7-2, the J gene TRBJ1-1; D ambiguous. The CDR3 runs to 14 residues. Germline values: CDR1 SGHTA, CDR2 FQGNSA. V was pared by 0 bases and J by 4 bases, with 9 bases between. For the CDR3, the DNA is TGTGCCAGCAGCTTAGCATCGAAGGGCACTGAAGCTTTCTTT. It encodes CASSLASKGTEAFF.

The CDR3 DNA is TGCGCCAGCAAGGTACAAGTTGCCACGAACACTGAAGCTTTCTTT. Translating it yields CASKVQVATNTEAFF. This chain joins TRBV4-1 and TRBJ1-1; no definite D call. Trimming shortened V by 7 bases and J by 1 base, and 16 bases separated the two germline ends. The germline CDR1 and CDR2 sequences are MGHRA and YSYEKL. There are 15 residues in the CDR3.

This chain connects TRBV11-2 to TRBJ2-1; D call uncertain. Germline V lookup: CDR1 SGHAT, CDR2 FQNNGV. Trimming took 5 bases from V and 2 from J, leaving 13 bases between them. This CDR3 has 15 residues. CDR3 sequence (DNA): TGTGCCAGCAGCCTCGAGGTGGGAACCTACAATGAGCAGTTCTTC. Translating gives CASSLEVGTYNEQFF. Looking up the rest from reference TRBV11-2 and TRBJ2-1 gives the full variable domain: EAGVAQSPRYKIIEKRQSVAFWCNPISGHATLYWYQQILGQGPKLLIQFQNNGVVDDSQLPKDRFSAERLKGVDSTLKIQPAKLEDSAVYLCASSLEVGTYNEQFFGPGTRLTVL.

The CDR3 is CASSLGPLGTDTQYF. CDR3 in DNA: TGTGCCAGCAGTTTAGGTCCCCTAGGCACAGATACGCAGTATTTT. This chain connects TRBV27 to TRBJ2-3; D uncertain. With 2 bases removed from V and 1 base from J, the gap between germline ends came to 10 bases. The CDR3 runs to 15 residues. Per germline, CDR1 MNHEY and CDR2 SMNVEV (reference sequence).

In its sample, this clone was seen a few times. The genes are TRBV5-1 and TRBJ2-7; D may be TRBD2 (7 bases). V was cut by 0 bases and J by 2 bases, with 9 bases left in between. Germline V lookup: CDR1 SGHRS, CDR2 YFSETQ. The CDR3 totals 14 residues. In DNA form, the CDR3 reads TGCGCCAGCAGCTTGGGCGGGGGCCCCTACGAGCAGTACTTC. Its translation: CASSLGGGPYEQYF. Drawing the rest from reference TRBV5-1 and TRBJ2-7, the complete variable domain is KAGVTQTPRYLIKTRGQQVTLSCSPISGHRSVSWYQQTPGQGLQFLFEYFSETQRNKGNFPGRFSGRQFSNSRSEMNVSTLELGDSALYLCASSLGGGPYEQYFGPGTRLTVT.

The J gene is TRBJ1-5, the V gene TRBV19; D possibly corresponds to TRBD1 (6 bases). This CDR3 spans 13 amino acids. Germline lookup yields CDR1 LNHDA and CDR2 SQIVND (reference sequence). The germline V and J ends were trimmed by 7 bases and 15 bases, with 22 bases remaining between them. The CDR3 reads CASTKTGSLDWHF. CDR3 nucleotide sequence: TGTGCCAGTACCAAGACAGGCTCCCTGGATTGGCATTTT.

Comments on this clone: The same CDR3 can be traced to other DNA sequences in this sample. The chain employs TRBV5-6 and TRBJ2-2, with a tentative D call TRBD2 (5 bases). Trimming removed 0 bases at V and 5 bases at J, with 5 bases between. From germline, CDR1 is SGHDT and CDR2 YYEEEE. This CDR3 has 13 amino acids. The CDR3 spells CASSLGRTGELFF. In nucleotides, the CDR3 is TGTGCCAGCAGCTTGGGGAGGACCGGGGAGCTGTTTTTT.

V gene TRBV30 combines with J gene TRBJ1-2; 12 bases map to TRBD1. This CDR3 has 16 amino acids. Germline V lookup: CDR1 GTSNPN, CDR2 SVGIG (reference sequence). V lost 4 bases to trimming and J lost 3 bases; unmatched junction nucleotides: 9. CDR3 loop: CAWIQGTGGNYYGYTF. For the CDR3, the DNA is TGTGCCTGGATTCAAGGGACAGGGGGCAACTACTATGGCTACACCTTC.

The table lists this clone with a few counts. The chain recombines TRBV25-1 with TRBJ2-1; a weak D match, TRBD1 (5 bases). The CDR3 spans 12 residues. Trimming took 3 bases from V and 7 from J, leaving 7 bases between them. Germline V gene data show CDR1 as MGHDK and CDR2 as SYGVNS. CDR3 DNA sequence: TGTGCCAGCAGTGACAGGGTGAATGAGCAGTTCTTC. It encodes CASSDRVNEQFF.

V usage is TRBV20-1 and J usage is TRBJ2-7; no clear D gene. The germline V gene has CDR1 DFQATT and CDR2 SNEGSKA (reference sequence). CDR3 length equals 8 residues. V gave up 6 bases and J gave up 4 bases, with 1 base separating them. The CDR3 DNA sequence: TGCAGTGCGTACGAGCAGTACTTC. Translated: CSAYEQYF.

V is TRBV6-5 and J is TRBJ2-2; TRBD1 agrees at 7 bases. Germline V gene sequence: CDR1 MNHEY, CDR2 SVGAGI. CDR3 length: 13 amino acids. The trim removed 8 bases at V and 6 bases at J, leaving 6 bases unmatched. The CDR3 sequence: CASYRGIAGELFF. The CDR3 nucleotides are TGTGCCAGCTACAGGGGTATCGCCGGGGAGCTGTTTTTT.

V is TRBV27 and J is TRBJ2-7; D gene ambiguous. V was shortened by 5 bases and J by 6 bases, with 11 bases between the two germline ends. CDR1 and CDR2 (germline): MNHEY, SMNVEV (reference sequence). The CDR3 is 12 amino acids. The CDR3 is CASSGLVGEQYF. CDR3 DNA sequence: TGTGCCAGCAGTGGGCTAGTAGGCGAGCAGTACTTC.

This chain links TRBV19 with TRBJ2-5; D might be TRBD1 (5 bases). Germline values: CDR1 LNHDA, CDR2 SQIVND (reference sequence). The CDR3 extends over 15 amino acids. Between the trimmed V and J ends, which lost 5 bases and 1 base, there was a span of 14 bases. This CDR3 is CASSRRVGPQETQYF. Written as DNA, the CDR3 is TGTGCCAGTAGTCGCAGGGTGGGGCCCCAAGAGACCCAGTACTTC. Together with reference TRBV19 and TRBJ2-5, the CDR3 gives the full variable domain: DGGITQSPKYLFRKEGQNVTLSCEQNLNHDAMYWYRQDPGQGLRLIYYSQIVNDFQKGDIAEGYSVSREKKESFPLTVTSAQKNPTAFYLCASSRRVGPQETQYFGPGTRLLVL.

The chain is built from TRBV7-9 and TRBJ2-3; a weak D match, TRBD2 (5 bases). The V and J ends lost 6 bases and 4 bases respectively, with 5 bases between them. Germline V CDR1 and CDR2: SEHNR, FQNEAQ (reference sequence). The CDR3 is made up of 11 amino acids. CDR3 sequence: CASREADTQYF. As DNA, the CDR3 is TGTGCCAGCAGGGAGGCAGATACGCAGTATTTT.

This clone was seen a single time. V usage is TRBV9 and J usage is TRBJ1-1; no clear D gene. From germline, CDR1 is SGDLS and CDR2 YYNGEE. Trimming stripped 4 bases from V and 1 base from J, with 14 bases between. This CDR3 has 15 amino acids. The DNA of the CDR3 is TGTGCCAGCAGCACCGACGGGAAATGGAACACTGAAGCTTTCTTT. It encodes CASSTDGKWNTEAFF.

The J gene is TRBJ2-5, the V gene TRBV5-1, with a tentative D call TRBD1 (6 bases). V was trimmed by 2 bases and J by 5 bases, leaving 16 bases between them. The germline V gene encodes CDR1 SGHRS and CDR2 YFSETQ. The CDR3 sequence is 15 residues long. CDR3 residues: CASSLSQGLGETQYF. In nucleotides, the CDR3 is TGCGCCAGCAGCTTATCTCAGGGGCTAGGGGAGACCCAGTACTTC.

This clone was counted only a few times. The CDR3 reads CASSLRGGNIQYF. Here the CDR3 DNA reads TGCGCCAGCAGCTTGAGAGGCGGGAACATTCAGTACTTC. This rearrangement joins TRBV5-1 to TRBJ2-4; D may be TRBD2 (5 bases). The CDR3 extends over 13 amino acids. CDR1 and CDR2 (germline): SGHRS, YFSETQ. The V end was cut by 1 base, the J end by 7 bases, with 9 bases between.

The rearrangement joins TRBV29-1 to TRBJ2-2; 8 bases agree with TRBD1. The V and J ends lost 8 bases and 0 bases, in that order; junction bases with no gene match: 11. CDR3 length equals 16 residues. CDR1 and CDR2 from the germline V gene are SQVTM and ANQGSEA. As DNA, the CDR3 is TGCAGCACCGATGGAGGACAGGGATCGAACACCGGGGAGCTGTTTTTT. It specifies CSTDGGQGSNTGELFF.

The chain employs TRBV6-5 and TRBJ2-7; D gene ambiguous. The CDR3 totals 16 residues. V lost 0 bases and J 0 bases, leaving 12 bases between the germline ends. Germline lookup yields CDR1 MNHEY and CDR2 SVGAGI. In DNA form, the CDR3 reads TGTGCCAGCAGTTACTCGAGTTCCTGGAGCTCCTACGAGCAGTACTTC. Its translation: CASSYSSSWSSYEQYF.